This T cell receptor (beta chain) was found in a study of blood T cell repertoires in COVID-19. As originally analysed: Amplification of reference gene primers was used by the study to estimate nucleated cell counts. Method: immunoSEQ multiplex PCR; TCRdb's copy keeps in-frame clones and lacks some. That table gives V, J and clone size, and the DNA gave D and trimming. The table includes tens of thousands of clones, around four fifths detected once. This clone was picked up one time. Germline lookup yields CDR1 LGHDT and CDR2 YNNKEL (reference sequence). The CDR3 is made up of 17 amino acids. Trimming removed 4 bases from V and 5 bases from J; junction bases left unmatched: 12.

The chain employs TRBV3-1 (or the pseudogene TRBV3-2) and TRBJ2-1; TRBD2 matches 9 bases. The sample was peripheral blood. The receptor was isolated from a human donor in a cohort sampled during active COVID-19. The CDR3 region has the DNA TGTGCCAGCAGCCGGTCCGTAGCTAGCGGGGCGAACAATGAGCAGTTCTTC. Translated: CASSRSVASGANNEQFF.